Detailed here is one T cell receptor beta chain. Its antigen is as yet unknown. With 0 bases removed from V and 3 bases from J, the gap between germline ends came to 7 bases. The CDR3 is made up of 14 amino acids. The record originates from a study of PD-1 blockade in classical Hodgkin lymphoma. Study at large: Every 2 weeks, patients had 3 mg/kg nivolumab intravenously.

As for time point: cycle 4 day 1 (C4D1), after six to seven weeks of nivolumab. Every patient relapsed after autologous stem cell transplantation, and brentuximab vedotin exposure varied. The protocol was immunoSEQ multiplex PCR, while the TCRdb copy is restricted to in-frame clones and leaves out a portion. Among some 17,000 clones listed, 60% to 75% were seen once. Study-wide points: Complete responders matched newly diagnosed patients in baseline diversity.

This sequence originates from a human donor with classical Hodgkin lymphoma. The sample consisted of peripheral blood mononuclear cells (PBMCs), taken before the fourth cycle of nivolumab. V and J are TRBV23-1 and TRBJ2-3; D may be TRBD2 (6 bases). TRBV23-1 falls under the ORF class, with uncertain function. The CDR3 DNA is TGCGCCAGCAGTCAATCGGAGGGGACAGATACGCAGTATTTT. Translating it yields CASSQSEGTDTQYF.